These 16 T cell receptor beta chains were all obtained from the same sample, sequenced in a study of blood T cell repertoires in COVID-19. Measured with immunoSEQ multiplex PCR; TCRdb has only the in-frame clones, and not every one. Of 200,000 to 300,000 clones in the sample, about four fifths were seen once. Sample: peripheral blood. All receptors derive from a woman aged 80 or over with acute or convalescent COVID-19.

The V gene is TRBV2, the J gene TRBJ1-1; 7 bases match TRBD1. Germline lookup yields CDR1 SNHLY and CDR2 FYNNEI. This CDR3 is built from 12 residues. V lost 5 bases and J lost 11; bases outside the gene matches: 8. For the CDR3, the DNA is TGTGCCAGCAGTCCCGGACAGGTAGGGGCTTTCTTT. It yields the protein CASSPGQVGAFF. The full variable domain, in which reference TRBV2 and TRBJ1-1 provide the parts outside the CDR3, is EPEVTQTPSHQVTQMGQEVILRCVPISNHLYFYWYRQILGQKVEFLVSFYNNEISEKSEIFDDQFSVERPDGSNFTLKIRSTKLEDSAMYFCASSPGQVGAFFGQGTRLTVV.

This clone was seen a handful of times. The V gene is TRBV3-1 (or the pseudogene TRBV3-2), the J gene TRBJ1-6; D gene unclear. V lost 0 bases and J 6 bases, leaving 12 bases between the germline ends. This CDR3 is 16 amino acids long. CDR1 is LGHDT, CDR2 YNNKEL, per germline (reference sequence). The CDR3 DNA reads TGTGCCAGCAGCCAAGAAGTCGGGGTCCTTAATTCACCCCTCCACTTT. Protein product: CASSQEVGVLNSPLHF.

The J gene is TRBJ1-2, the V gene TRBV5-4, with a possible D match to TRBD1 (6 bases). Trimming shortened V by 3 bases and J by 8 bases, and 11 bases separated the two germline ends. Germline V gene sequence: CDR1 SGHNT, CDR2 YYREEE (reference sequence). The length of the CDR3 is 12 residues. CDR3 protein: CASSWQGSGYTF. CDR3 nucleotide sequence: TGTGCCAGCAGCTGGCAGGGGAGCGGCTACACCTTC.

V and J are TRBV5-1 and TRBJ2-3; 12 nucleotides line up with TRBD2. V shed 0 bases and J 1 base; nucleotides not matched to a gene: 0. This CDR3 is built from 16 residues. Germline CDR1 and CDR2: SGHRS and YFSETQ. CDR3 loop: CASSLGTSGGTDTQYF. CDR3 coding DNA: TGCGCCAGCAGCTTGGGGACTAGCGGGGGCACAGATACGCAGTATTTT.

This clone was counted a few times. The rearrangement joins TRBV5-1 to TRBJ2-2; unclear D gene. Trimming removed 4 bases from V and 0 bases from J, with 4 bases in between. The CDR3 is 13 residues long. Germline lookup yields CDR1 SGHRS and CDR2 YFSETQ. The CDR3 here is CASSEPNTGELFF. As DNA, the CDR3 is TGCGCCAGCAGCGAGCCGAACACCGGGGAGCTGTTTTTT.

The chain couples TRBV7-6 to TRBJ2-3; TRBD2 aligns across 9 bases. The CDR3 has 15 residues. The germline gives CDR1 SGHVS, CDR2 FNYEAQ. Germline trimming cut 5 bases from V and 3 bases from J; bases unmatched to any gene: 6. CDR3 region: CASSDLAGATDTQYF. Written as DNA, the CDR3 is TGTGCCAGCAGCGACTTAGCGGGGGCAACAGATACGCAGTATTTT.

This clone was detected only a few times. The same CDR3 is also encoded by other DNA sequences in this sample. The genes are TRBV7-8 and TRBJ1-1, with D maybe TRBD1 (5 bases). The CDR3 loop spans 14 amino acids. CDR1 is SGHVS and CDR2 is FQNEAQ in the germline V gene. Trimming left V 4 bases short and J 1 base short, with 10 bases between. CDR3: CASSSSGGNTEAFF. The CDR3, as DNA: TGTGCCAGCAGCTCCTCGGGGGGGAACACTGAAGCTTTCTTT.

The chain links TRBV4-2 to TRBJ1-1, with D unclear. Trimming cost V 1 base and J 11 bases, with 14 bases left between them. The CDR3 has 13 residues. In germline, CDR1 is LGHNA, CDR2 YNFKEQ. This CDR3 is CASSQVERPEAFF. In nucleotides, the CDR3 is TGTGCCAGCAGCCAAGTGGAGAGGCCCGAGGCTTTCTTT.

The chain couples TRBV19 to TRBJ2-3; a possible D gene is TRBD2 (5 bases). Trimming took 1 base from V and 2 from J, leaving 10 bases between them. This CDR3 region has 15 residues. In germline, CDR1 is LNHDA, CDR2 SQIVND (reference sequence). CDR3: CASSIGGMLTDTQYF. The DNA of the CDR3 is TGTGCCAGTAGTATAGGAGGGATGCTCACAGATACGCAGTATTTT.

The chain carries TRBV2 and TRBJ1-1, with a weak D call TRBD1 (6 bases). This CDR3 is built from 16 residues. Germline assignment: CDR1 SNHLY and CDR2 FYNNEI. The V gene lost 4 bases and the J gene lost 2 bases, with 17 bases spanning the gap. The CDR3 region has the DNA TGTGCCAGCAGTGGGAGGGGGGGGAGCCCTAACACTGAAGCTTTCTTT. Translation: CASSGRGGSPNTEAFF.

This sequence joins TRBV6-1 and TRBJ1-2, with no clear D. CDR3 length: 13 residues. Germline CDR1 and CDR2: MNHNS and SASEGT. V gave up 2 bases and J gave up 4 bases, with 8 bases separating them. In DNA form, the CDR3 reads TGTGCCAGCAGTGAAACGGTGAGCTATGGCTACACCTTC. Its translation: CASSETVSYGYTF.

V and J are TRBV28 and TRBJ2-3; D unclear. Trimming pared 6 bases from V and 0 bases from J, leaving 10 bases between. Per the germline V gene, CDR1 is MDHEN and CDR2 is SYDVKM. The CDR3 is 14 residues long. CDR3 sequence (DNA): TGTGCCAGCAGAAACCCCAGGAGCACAGATACGCAGTATTTT. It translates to CASRNPRSTDTQYF.

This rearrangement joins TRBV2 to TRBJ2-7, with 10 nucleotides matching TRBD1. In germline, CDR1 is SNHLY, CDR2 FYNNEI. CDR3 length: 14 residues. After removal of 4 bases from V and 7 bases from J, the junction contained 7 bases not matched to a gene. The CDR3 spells CASSGGQGLREQYF. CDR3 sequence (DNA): TGTGCCAGCAGTGGGGGACAGGGGCTCCGGGAGCAGTACTTC. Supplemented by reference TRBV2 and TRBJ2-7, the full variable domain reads EPEVTQTPSHQVTQMGQEVILRCVPISNHLYFYWYRQILGQKVEFLVSFYNNEISEKSEIFDDQFSVERPDGSNFTLKIRSTKLEDSAMYFCASSGGQGLREQYFGPGTRLTVT.

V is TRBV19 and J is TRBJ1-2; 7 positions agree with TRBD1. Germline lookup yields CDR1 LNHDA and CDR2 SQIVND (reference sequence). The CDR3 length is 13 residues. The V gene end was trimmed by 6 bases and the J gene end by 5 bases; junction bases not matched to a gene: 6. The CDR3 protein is CASSMLQGYGYTF. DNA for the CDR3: TGTGCCAGTAGCATGTTACAGGGGTATGGCTACACCTTC. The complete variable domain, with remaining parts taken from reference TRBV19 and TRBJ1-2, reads DGGITQSPKYLFRKEGQNVTLSCEQNLNHDAMYWYRQDPGQGLRLIYYSQIVNDFQKGDIAEGYSVSREKKESFPLTVTSAQKNPTAFYLCASSMLQGYGYTFGSGTRLTVV.

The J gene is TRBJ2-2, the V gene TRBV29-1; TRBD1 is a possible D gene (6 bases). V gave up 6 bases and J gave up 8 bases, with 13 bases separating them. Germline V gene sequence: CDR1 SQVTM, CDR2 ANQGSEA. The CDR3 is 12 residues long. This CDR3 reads CSVDRSRGELFF. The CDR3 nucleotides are TGCAGCGTAGACAGGTCCCGGGGGGAGCTGTTTTTT.

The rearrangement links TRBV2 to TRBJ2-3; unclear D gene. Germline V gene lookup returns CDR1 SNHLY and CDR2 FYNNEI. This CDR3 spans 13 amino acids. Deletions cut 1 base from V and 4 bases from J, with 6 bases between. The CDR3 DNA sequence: TGTGCCAGCAGTGAAGGGCCAGCAGATACGCAGTATTTT. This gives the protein CASSEGPADTQYF.